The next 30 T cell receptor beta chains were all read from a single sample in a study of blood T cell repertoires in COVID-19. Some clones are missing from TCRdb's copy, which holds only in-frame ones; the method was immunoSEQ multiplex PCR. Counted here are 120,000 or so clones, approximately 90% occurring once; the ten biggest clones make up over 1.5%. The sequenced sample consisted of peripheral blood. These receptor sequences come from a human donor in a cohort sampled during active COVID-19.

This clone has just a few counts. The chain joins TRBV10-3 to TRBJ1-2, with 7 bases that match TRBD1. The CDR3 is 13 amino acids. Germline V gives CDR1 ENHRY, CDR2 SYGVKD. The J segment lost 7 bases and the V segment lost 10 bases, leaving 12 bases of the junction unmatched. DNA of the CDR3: TGTGCCACCAAAATCGTAGGGGACAGTGGCTACACCTTC. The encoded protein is CATKIVGDSGYTF.

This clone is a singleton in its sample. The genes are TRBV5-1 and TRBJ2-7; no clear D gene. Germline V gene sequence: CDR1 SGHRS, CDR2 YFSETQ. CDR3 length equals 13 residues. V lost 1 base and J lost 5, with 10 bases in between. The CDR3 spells CASSLYISDEQYF. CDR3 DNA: TGCGCCAGCAGCTTGTACATTTCCGACGAGCAGTACTTC.

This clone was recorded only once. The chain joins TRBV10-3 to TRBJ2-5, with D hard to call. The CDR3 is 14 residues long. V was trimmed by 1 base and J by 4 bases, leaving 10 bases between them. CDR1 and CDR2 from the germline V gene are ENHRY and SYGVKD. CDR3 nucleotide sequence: TGTGCCATCAGTGAGTATGTTGTCTCAGAGACCCAGTACTTC. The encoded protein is CAISEYVVSETQYF.

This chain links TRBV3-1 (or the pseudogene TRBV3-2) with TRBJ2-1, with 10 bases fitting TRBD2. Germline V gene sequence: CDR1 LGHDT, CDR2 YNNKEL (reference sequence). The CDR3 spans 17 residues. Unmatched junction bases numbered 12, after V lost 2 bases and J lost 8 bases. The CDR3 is CASSQRQSRLAGDEQFF. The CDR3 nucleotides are TGTGCCAGCAGCCAAAGACAGAGTAGGCTAGCGGGAGATGAGCAGTTCTTC.

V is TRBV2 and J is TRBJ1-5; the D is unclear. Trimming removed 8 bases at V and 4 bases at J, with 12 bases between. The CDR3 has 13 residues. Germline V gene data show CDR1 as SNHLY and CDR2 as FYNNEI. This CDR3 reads CASRGDGNQPQHF. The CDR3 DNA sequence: TGTGCCAGCCGCGGTGATGGGAATCAGCCCCAGCATTTT.

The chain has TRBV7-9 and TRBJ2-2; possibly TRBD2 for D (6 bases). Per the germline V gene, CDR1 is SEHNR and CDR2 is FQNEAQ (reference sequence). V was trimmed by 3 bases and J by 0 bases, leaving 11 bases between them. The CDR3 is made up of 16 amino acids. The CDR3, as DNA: TGTGCCAGCAGCTTGGAGGGCAGTGCGAACACCGGGGAGCTGTTTTTT. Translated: CASSLEGSANTGELFF.

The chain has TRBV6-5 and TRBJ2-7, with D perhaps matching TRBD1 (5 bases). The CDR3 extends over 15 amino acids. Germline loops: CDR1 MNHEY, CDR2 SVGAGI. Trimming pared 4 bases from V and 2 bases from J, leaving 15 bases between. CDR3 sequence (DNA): TGTGCCAGCAGTTCAGGGCCCCAAGATCCCTACGAGCAGTACTTC. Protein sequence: CASSSGPQDPYEQYF.

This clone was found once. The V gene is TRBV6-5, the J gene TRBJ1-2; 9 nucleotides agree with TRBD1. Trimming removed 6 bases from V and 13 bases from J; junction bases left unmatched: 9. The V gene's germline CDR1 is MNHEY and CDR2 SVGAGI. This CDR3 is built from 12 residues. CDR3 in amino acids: CASSRDRVTLTF. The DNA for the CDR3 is TGTGCCAGCAGCAGGGACAGGGTCACTCTCACCTTC.

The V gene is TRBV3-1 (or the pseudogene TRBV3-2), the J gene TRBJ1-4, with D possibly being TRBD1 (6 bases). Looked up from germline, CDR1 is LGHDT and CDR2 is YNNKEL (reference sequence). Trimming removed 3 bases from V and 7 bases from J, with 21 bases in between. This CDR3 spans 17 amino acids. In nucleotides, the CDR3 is TGTGCCAGCAGCCAGCCGATAACCGGGACACAGGGTGAAAAACTGTTTTTT. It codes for CASSQPITGTQGEKLFF.

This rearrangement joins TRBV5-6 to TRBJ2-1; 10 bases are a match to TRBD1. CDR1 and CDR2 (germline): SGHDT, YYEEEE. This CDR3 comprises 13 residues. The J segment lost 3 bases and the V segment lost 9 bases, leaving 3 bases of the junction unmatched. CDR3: CAIGTGVYNEQFF. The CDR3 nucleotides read TGTGCCATCGGGACAGGGGTCTACAATGAGCAGTTCTTC.

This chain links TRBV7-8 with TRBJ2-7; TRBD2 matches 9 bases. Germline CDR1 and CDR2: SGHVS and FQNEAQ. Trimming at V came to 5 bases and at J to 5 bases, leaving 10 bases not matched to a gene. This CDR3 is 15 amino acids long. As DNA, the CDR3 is TGTGCCAGCAGCCCCCGCGGGAGGGGGGACAACGAGCAGTACTTC. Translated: CASSPRGRGDNEQYF.

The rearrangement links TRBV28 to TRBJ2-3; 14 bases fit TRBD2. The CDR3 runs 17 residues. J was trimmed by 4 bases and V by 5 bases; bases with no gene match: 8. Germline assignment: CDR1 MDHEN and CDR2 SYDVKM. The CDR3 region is CASSTKTSGREADTQYF. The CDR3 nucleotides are TGTGCCAGCAGTACAAAGACTAGCGGGAGGGAAGCAGATACGCAGTATTTT. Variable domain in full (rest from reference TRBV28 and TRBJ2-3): DVKVTQSSRYLVKRTGEKVFLECVQDMDHENMFWYRQDPGLGLRLIYFSYDVKMKEKGDIPEGYSVSREKKERFSLILESASTNQTSMYLCASSTKTSGREADTQYFGPGTRLTVL.

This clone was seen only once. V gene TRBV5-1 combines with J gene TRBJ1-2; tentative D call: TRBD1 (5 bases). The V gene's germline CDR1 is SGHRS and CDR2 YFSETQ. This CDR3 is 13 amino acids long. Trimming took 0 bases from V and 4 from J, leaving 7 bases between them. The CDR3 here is CASSLAGGYGYTF. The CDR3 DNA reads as TGCGCCAGCAGCTTGGCGGGGGGCTATGGCTACACCTTC. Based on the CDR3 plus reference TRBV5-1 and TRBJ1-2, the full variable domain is KAGVTQTPRYLIKTRGQQVTLSCSPISGHRSVSWYQQTPGQGLQFLFEYFSETQRNKGNFPGRFSGRQFSNSRSEMNVSTLELGDSALYLCASSLAGGYGYTFGSGTRLTVV.

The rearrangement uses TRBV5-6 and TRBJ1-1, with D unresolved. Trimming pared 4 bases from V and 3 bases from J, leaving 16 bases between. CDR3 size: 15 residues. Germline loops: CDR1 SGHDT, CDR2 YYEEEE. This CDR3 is CASSTIINPDTEAFF. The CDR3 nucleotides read TGTGCCAGCAGCACTATCATTAATCCGGACACTGAAGCTTTCTTT.

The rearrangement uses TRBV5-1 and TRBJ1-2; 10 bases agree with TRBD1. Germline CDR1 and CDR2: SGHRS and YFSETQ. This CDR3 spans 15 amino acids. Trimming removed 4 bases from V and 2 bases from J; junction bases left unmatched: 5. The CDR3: CASSLGQGGNYGYTF. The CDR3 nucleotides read TGCGCCAGCAGCCTAGGACAGGGGGGAAACTATGGCTACACCTTC.

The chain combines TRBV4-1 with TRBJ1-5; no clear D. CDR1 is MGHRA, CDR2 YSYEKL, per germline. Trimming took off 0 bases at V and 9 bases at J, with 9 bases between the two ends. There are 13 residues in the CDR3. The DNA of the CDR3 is TGCGCCAGCAGCCAAGACAGGATGAGGCCCCAGCATTTT. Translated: CASSQDRMRPQHF.

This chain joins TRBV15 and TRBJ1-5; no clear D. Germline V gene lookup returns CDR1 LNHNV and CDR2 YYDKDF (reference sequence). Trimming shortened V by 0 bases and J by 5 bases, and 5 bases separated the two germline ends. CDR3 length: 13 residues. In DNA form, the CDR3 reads TGTGCCACCAGCAGAGATAACTATCAGCCCCAGCATTTT. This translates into CATSRDNYQPQHF. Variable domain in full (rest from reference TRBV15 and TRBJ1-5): DAMVIQNPRYQVTQFGKPVTLSCSQTLNHNVMYWYQQKSSQAPKLLFHYYDKDFNNEADTPDNFQSRRPNTSFCFLDIRSPGLGDTAMYLCATSRDNYQPQHFGDGTRLSIL.

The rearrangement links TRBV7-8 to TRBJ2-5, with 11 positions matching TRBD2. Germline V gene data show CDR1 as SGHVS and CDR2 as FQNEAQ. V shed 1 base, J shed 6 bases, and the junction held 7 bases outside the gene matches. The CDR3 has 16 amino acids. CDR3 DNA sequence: TGTGCCAGCAGCTTAGTTGCTAGCGGGGGGATGAAGACCCAGTACTTC. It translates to CASSLVASGGMKTQYF.

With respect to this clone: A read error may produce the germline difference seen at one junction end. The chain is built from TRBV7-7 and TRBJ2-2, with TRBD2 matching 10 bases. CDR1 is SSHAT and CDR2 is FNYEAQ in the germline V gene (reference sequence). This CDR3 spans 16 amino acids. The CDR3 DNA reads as TGTGCTAGCAGCAAGTCAGGGACTAGCGTCCCCGGGGAGCTGTTTTTT. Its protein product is CASSKSGTSVPGELFF.

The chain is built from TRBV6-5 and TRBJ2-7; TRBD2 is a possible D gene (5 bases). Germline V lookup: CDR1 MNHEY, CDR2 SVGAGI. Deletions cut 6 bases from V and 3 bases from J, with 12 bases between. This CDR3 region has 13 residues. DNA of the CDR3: TGTGCCAGCAGGGAGGCTAAAGTCTACGAGCAGTACTTC. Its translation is CASREAKVYEQYF.

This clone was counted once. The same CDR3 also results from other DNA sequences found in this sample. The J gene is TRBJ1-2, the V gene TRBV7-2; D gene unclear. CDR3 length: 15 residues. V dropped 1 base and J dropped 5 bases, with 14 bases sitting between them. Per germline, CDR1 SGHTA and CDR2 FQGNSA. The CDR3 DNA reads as TGTGCCAGCAGCTTAGAGGTCCTGGGAGAGTATGGCTACACCTTC. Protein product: CASSLEVLGEYGYTF.

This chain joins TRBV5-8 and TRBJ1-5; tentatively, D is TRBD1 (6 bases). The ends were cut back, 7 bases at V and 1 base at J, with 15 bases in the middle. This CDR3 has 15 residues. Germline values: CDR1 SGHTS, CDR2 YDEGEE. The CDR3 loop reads CASARRGGSNQPQHF. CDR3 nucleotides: TGTGCCAGCGCCAGGAGGGGGGGAAGCAATCAGCCCCAGCATTTT. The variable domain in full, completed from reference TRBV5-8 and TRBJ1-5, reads EAGVTQSPTHLIKTRGQQATLRCSPISGHTSVYWYQQALGLGLQFLLWYDEGEERNRGNFPPRFSGRQFPNYSSELNVNALELEDSALYLCASARRGGSNQPQHFGDGTRLSIL.

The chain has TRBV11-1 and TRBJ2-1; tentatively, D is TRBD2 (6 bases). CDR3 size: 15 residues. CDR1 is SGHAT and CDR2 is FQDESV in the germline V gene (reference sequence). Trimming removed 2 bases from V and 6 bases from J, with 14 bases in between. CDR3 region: CASSLRRAGRNEQFF. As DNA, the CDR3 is TGTGCCAGCAGCTTACGAAGAGCGGGCCGCAATGAGCAGTTCTTC.

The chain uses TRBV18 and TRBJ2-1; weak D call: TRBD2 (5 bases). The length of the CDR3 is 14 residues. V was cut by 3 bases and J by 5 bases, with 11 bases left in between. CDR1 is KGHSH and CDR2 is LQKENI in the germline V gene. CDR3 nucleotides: TGTGCCAGCTCACCGCTCGGACTCGACAATGAGCAGTTCTTC. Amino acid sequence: CASSPLGLDNEQFF.

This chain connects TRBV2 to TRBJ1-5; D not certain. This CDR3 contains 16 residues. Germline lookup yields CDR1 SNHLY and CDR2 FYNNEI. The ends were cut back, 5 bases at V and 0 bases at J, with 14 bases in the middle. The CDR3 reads CASSLPGENSNQPQHF. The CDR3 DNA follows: TGTGCCAGCAGTCTACCGGGAGAAAATAGCAATCAGCCCCAGCATTTT.

The chain's CDR3 is CSVVTAGGPRPDTQYF. CDR3 in DNA: TGCAGCGTTGTGACGGCGGGAGGGCCTCGGCCAGATACGCAGTATTTT. The gene calls are TRBV29-1 and TRBJ2-3; 9 bases fit TRBD2. Looked up from germline, CDR1 is SQVTM and CDR2 is ANQGSEA. The trim removed 4 bases at V and 4 bases at J, leaving 12 bases unmatched. This CDR3 has 16 residues.

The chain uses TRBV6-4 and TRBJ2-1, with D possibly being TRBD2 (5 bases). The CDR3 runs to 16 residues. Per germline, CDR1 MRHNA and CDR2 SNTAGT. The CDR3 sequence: CVAGSRIVLAYNEQFF. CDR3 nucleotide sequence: TGTGTGGCGGGCAGCCGAATCGTTCTAGCCTACAATGAGCAGTTCTTC.

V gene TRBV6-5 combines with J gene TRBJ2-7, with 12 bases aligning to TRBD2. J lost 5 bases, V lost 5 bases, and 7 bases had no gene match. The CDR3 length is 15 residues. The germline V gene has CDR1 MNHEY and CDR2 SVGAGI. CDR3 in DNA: TGTGCCAGCAGTCCTGGACTAGCGGGAATCGACGAGCAGTACTTC. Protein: CASSPGLAGIDEQYF.

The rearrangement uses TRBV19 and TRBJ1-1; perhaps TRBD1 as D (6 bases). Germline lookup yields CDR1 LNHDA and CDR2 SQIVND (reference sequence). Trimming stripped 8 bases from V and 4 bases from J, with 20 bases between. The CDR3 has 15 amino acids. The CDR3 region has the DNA TGTGCCAGTCACTCGACCAACAGGGTTTTCACTGAAGCTTTCTTT. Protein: CASHSTNRVFTEAFF.

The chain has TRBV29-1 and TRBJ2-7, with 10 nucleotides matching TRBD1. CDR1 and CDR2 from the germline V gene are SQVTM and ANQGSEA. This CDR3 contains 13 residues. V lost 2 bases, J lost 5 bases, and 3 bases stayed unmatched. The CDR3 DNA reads TGCAGCGTTGAAAGTGGGACAGGGGACGAGCAGTACTTC. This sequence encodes CSVESGTGDEQYF.